This TCR beta chain was obtained from a study of shared clonotypes between healthy human individuals. General study points: Among four donors, roughly 5% of naive CD4 clonotypes were found in common.

Adults of Caucasian background living in Nashville, Tennessee made up all donors. A word on this clone: What it binds is not known.

Germline assignment: CDR1 SQVTM and CDR2 ANQGSEA. The CDR3 extends over 15 amino acids. Trimming stripped 4 bases from V and 3 bases from J, with 16 bases between. Method: immunoSEQ multiplex PCR; TCRdb's copy keeps in-frame clones and lacks some. The sample lists approximately 720,000 clones, roughly 78% occurring once. Sequencing input: memory CD4+ T cells sorted from blood. Subset noted: CD45RA-negative fraction. The rearrangement joins TRBV29-1 to TRBJ2-1, with a tentative D call TRBD2 (7 bases). This receptor was obtained from a woman aged 25 to 39 in good health. The CDR3 nucleotides read TGCAGCGTTGTTCTCCTGGGGGGGCTCTACAATGAGCAGTTCTTC. Its translation is CSVVLLGGLYNEQFF.